This entry features one T cell receptor beta chain sequence. Its antigen is unknown. Preparation of the TCRbeta library used unique molecular identifiers. TCRdb re-called the PCR reads through MiXCR, storing one row per CDR3 protein. The sample gives 550,000 to 800,000 distinct CDR3 sequences, under 15% of which show up once; around 0.8% is in the top ten. This entry comes from a study of T-cell reconstitution after alpha-beta-depleted transplantation in children. The trim removed 3 bases at V and 6 bases at J, leaving 8 bases unmatched. Germline CDR1 ENHRY, CDR2 SYGVKD. The CDR3 sequence is 15 residues long. Study results and caveats: When one year had passed after transplant, most T-cell counts and diversity came from newly produced T cells. Reported findings indicate that, about two months after transplant, alpha-beta T cells came from several hundred expanded clones, which were derived from non-depleted graft cells. Surviving thymic progenitors and recipient T cells were the source of high TCRbeta diversity at day 60 in some patients.

This chain connects TRBV10-3 to TRBJ2-3, with 8 nucleotides matching TRBD2. Specimen: PBMCs, collected before TCRalphabeta/CD19-depleted stem cell transplant. The TCR sequence derives from a girl aged 2 to 9 with congenital amegakaryocytic thrombocytopenia, due to receive a stem cell transplant. The CDR3 nucleotides are TGTGCCATCAGTGACCCGGGACTAGAATGGGATACGCAGTATTTT. Translating it yields CAISDPGLEWDTQYF.